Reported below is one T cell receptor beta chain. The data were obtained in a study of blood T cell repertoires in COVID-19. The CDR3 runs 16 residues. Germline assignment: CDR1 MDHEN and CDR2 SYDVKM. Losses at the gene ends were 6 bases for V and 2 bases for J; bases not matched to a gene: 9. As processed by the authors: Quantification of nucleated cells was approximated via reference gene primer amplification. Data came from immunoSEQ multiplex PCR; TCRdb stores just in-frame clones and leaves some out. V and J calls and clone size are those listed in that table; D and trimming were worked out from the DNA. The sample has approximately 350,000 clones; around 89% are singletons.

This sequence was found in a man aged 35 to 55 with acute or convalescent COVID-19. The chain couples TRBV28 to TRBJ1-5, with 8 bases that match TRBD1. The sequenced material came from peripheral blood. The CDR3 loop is CASSFLAGGGNQPQHF. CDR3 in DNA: TGTGCCAGCAGCTTCCTCGCAGGGGGCGGCAATCAGCCCCAGCATTTT.